This TCR beta chain was recovered during a study of CD8 T cells in ankylosing spondylitis. Study-level findings and limits: Clones linked with disease were CD8+ and fairly uncommon in the peripheral blood.

A remark on this clonotype: Its antigen is unidentified.

Using quantitative 5'-RACE with molecular barcodes, the authors made TCR beta libraries. TCRdb re-derived calls from the 5' RACE reads in MiXCR, one entry per CDR3 protein. The data show under 250,000 distinct CDR3 sequences, with around 32% seen just once and about 4.2% held by the top ten. CDR1 and CDR2 (germline): LGHNT, FRNRAP. The V end lost 4 bases, the J end lost 7 bases, and 16 bases lay between the germline ends. The CDR3 has 14 amino acids. The chain couples TRBV12-5 to TRBJ1-2; D not resolved. The material sequenced was blood, either unsorted or a sorted T cell fraction (not recorded which). This TCR derives from a male donor with ankylosing spondylitis or in good health (not recorded which). The CDR3 DNA reads TGTGCTAGTGGTTCTCCCGACCGGCAGTCTGGCTACACCTTC. It translates to CASGSPDRQSGYTF. The complete variable domain, with remaining parts taken from reference TRBV12-5 and TRBJ1-2, reads DARVTQTPRHKVTEMGQEVTMRCQPILGHNTVFWYRQTMMQGLELLAYFRNRAPLDDSGMPKDRFSAEMPDATLATLKIQPSEPRDSAVYFCASGSPDRQSGYTFGSGTRLTVV.